Below, 20 T cell receptor beta chains from the same sample are listed, as sequenced in a study of blood T cell repertoires in COVID-19. Assay used: immunoSEQ multiplex PCR; TCRdb lists only in-frame clones, some missing. The table lists under 150,000 clones, 84% of them singletons, with less than 50% in the top ten. Sequenced sample: peripheral blood. The receptors derive from a human donor in a cohort sampled during active COVID-19.

This clone appeared a few times. J is TRBJ1-6 and V is TRBV11-2; D ambiguous. CDR3 length: 13 residues. Germline CDR1 SGHAT, CDR2 FQNNGV. Deletions cut 8 bases from V and 8 bases from J, with 13 bases between. For the CDR3, the DNA is TGTGCCAGCGGAGGAGGGTCAGATTCACCCCTCCACTTT. It yields the protein CASGGGSDSPLHF.

The rearrangement uses TRBV7-3 and TRBJ2-3, with 9 bases lining up with TRBD2. This CDR3 spans 16 amino acids. V was pared by 5 bases and J by 2 bases, with 8 bases of the junction left unmatched. Germline-derived CDR1 and CDR2 are SGHTA and FQGTGA. The CDR3 sequence: CASSPGLASFTDTQYF. The CDR3 DNA follows: TGTGCCAGCAGCCCTGGACTAGCGAGCTTCACAGATACGCAGTATTTT.

The chain couples TRBV4-3 to TRBJ2-5; D may be TRBD2 (8 bases). The CDR3 sequence is 16 residues long. V was shortened by 4 bases and J by 5 bases, with 20 bases between the two germline ends. The V gene's germline CDR1 is LGHNA and CDR2 YSLEER. Here the CDR3 DNA reads TGCGCCAGCAGCCGTGGGGACAGCCCGGGGGGGGAGACCCAGTACTTC. Its protein product is CASSRGDSPGGETQYF.

The chain carries TRBV5-1 and TRBJ1-5; D is ambiguous. Germline V CDR1 and CDR2: SGHRS, YFSETQ. The CDR3 loop spans 15 amino acids. Trimming took 5 bases from V and 0 from J, leaving 12 bases between them. Written as DNA, the CDR3 is TGCGCCAGCAGGGAGGACGCATATAGCAATCAGCCCCAGCATTTT. Translated, it gives CASREDAYSNQPQHF.

This clone appeared once. CDR3 sequence (DNA): TGTGCCAGCAAGGGGGCCACCTACGAGCAGTACTTC. Amino acid sequence: CASKGATYEQYF. The rearrangement links TRBV2 to TRBJ2-7, with TRBD1 matching over 7 bases. J lost 2 bases, V lost 7 bases, and 2 bases had no gene match. The CDR3 contains 12 residues. Looked up from germline, CDR1 is SNHLY and CDR2 is FYNNEI.

With regard to this clone: Other DNA sequences in the sample encode the same CDR3. This chain connects TRBV5-1 to TRBJ1-4, with D possibly matching TRBD1 (6 bases). V was clipped by 1 base and J by 0 bases, with 10 bases between them. Germline values: CDR1 SGHRS, CDR2 YFSETQ. The CDR3 has 16 residues. The chain's CDR3 is CASSLRGQATNEKLFF. CDR3 coding DNA: TGCGCCAGCAGCTTGCGGGGACAAGCAACTAATGAAAAACTGTTTTTT.

In DNA form, the CDR3 reads TGTGCCAGTAGTACAGGGACAGGAGACTACGAGCAGTACTTC. Its translation: CASSTGTGDYEQYF. The J gene is TRBJ2-7, the V gene TRBV19; 8 nucleotides line up with TRBD1. J lost 3 bases, V lost 4 bases, and 5 bases had no gene match. This CDR3 region has 14 residues. CDR1 and CDR2 (germline): LNHDA, SQIVND (reference sequence).

This chain links TRBV5-1 with TRBJ2-5; TRBD2 is a possible D gene (5 bases). Germline V CDR1 and CDR2: SGHRS, YFSETQ. The ends were cut back, 1 base at V and 0 bases at J, with 7 bases in the middle. The CDR3 extends over 14 amino acids. The DNA of the CDR3 is TGCGCCAGCAGCTTGCAGGACTACCAAGAGACCCAGTACTTC. Protein product: CASSLQDYQETQYF.

V and J are TRBV30 and TRBJ1-4; unclear D gene. Germline assignment: CDR1 GTSNPN and CDR2 SVGIG (reference sequence). This CDR3 has 11 residues. V lost 4 bases, J lost 8 bases, and 8 bases lay in between. CDR3 residues: CAWNNVEKLFF. The CDR3 nucleotides read TGTGCCTGGAACAATGTAGAAAAACTGTTTTTT.

The chain joins TRBV7-9 to TRBJ1-2; no clear D. V lost 2 bases to trimming and J lost 0 bases, with 4 bases between them. CDR3 size: 13 residues. CDR1 and CDR2 from the germline V gene are SEHNR and FQNEAQ (reference sequence). The CDR3 DNA reads as TGTGCCAGCAGCTTACCAGCTAACTATGGCTACACCTTC. It codes for CASSLPANYGYTF.

V is TRBV30 and J is TRBJ1-3; perhaps TRBD1 as D (5 bases). Germline-derived CDR1 and CDR2 are GTSNPN and SVGIG (reference sequence). Deletions cut 2 bases from V and 1 base from J, with 15 bases between. The CDR3 has 16 amino acids. The CDR3 DNA sequence: TGTGCCTGGAGTCATACTGACAGTTTATCTGGAAACACCATATATTTT. This encodes CAWSHTDSLSGNTIYF.

This chain joins TRBV5-4 and TRBJ1-1; D not certain. The CDR3 is 17 residues long. Deletions cut 0 bases from V and 0 bases from J, with 15 bases between. CDR1 and CDR2 from the germline V gene are SGHNT and YYREEE (reference sequence). This CDR3 is CASSLAGLRGMNTEAFF. CDR3 nucleotide sequence: TGTGCCAGCAGCTTGGCCGGATTGCGGGGAATGAACACTGAAGCTTTCTTT.

The rearrangement uses TRBV27 and TRBJ2-7, with TRBD1 matching 11 bases. The CDR3 has 15 residues. The V gene's germline CDR1 is MNHEY and CDR2 SMNVEV (reference sequence). V shed 5 bases and J 3 bases; nucleotides not matched to a gene: 6. The DNA for the CDR3 is TGTGCCAGCAGTGTCTCCGGGACAGGGGGCTACGAGCAGTACTTC. It translates to CASSVSGTGGYEQYF.

In its sample, this clone was seen once. The V gene is TRBV6-5, the J gene TRBJ1-1, with D tentatively TRBD1 (6 bases). The CDR3 has 15 amino acids. V lost 2 bases to trimming and J lost 2 bases, with 12 bases between them. Germline lookup yields CDR1 MNHEY and CDR2 SVGAGI. CDR3 residues: CASSYGGSPNTEAFF. In DNA form, the CDR3 reads TGTGCCAGCAGTTACGGGGGCTCCCCCAACACTGAAGCTTTCTTT.

This chain connects TRBV7-9 to TRBJ2-7; TRBD1 is a possible D gene (5 bases). Germline assignment: CDR1 SEHNR and CDR2 FQNEAQ (reference sequence). The CDR3 consists of 15 residues. Trimming cost V 1 base and J 3 bases, with 13 bases left between them. CDR3 bases: TGTGCCAGCAGCTTAGTGCAGGGCGAATTCTACGAGCAGTACTTC. It is translated as CASSLVQGEFYEQYF.

The chain uses TRBV23-1 and TRBJ1-2; maybe TRBD1 (5 bases). TRBV23-1 is reported as an ORF; its role is uncertain. Trimming pared 11 bases from V and 4 bases from J, leaving 29 bases between. The CDR3 sequence is 17 residues long. The CDR3 DNA reads as TGCGCCCCCACGCCGGAAGCAAGGGCGGTTAGGGGCTATGGCTACACCTTC. It encodes CAPTPEARAVRGYGYTF.

DNA of the CDR3: TGTGCCAGCTCATCTGGGACAGGGTCTGGAAACACCATATATTTT. Protein: CASSSGTGSGNTIYF. The rearrangement links TRBV18 to TRBJ1-3; 9 bases are shared with TRBD1. Germline V gene data show CDR1 as KGHSH and CDR2 as LQKENI. The CDR3 sequence is 15 residues long. Losses at the gene ends were 5 bases for V and 1 base for J; bases not matched to a gene: 3.

This chain joins TRBV7-8 and TRBJ2-5; 7 bases line up with TRBD1. The germline gives CDR1 SGHVS, CDR2 FQNEAQ. This CDR3 region has 16 residues. V gave up 5 bases and J gave up 4 bases; unmatched junction bases: 13. The CDR3 region has the DNA TGTGCCAGCAGCCCTCCGACAGGGAATCTCCGAGAGACCCAGTACTTC. It is translated as CASSPPTGNLRETQYF.

In its sample, this clone was seen once. The rearrangement links TRBV18 to TRBJ2-5, with 8 bases matching TRBD1. The CDR3 sequence is 15 residues long. The trim removed 6 bases at V and 3 bases at J, leaving 9 bases unmatched. Germline-derived CDR1 and CDR2 are KGHSH and LQKENI. The CDR3 region has the DNA TGTGCCAGCTCTCGGACAGGGCGTCCTGAAGAGACCCAGTACTTC. This gives the protein CASSRTGRPEETQYF.

This clone has just a few counts. This rearrangement joins TRBV15 to TRBJ2-7, with TRBD1 identical over 9 bases. The CDR3 has 16 amino acids. J lost 2 bases, V lost 0 bases, and 5 bases had no gene match. Germline CDR1 LNHNV, CDR2 YYDKDF (reference sequence). The CDR3, as DNA: TGTGCCACCAGCAGAGAGTCCCGGGACAGGGCCTACGAGCAGTACTTC. Its protein is CATSRESRDRAYEQYF. Using reference TRBV15 and TRBJ2-7 for the parts outside the CDR3, the full variable domain is DAMVIQNPRYQVTQFGKPVTLSCSQTLNHNVMYWYQQKSSQAPKLLFHYYDKDFNNEADTPDNFQSRRPNTSFCFLDIRSPGLGDTAMYLCATSRESRDRAYEQYFGPGTRLTVT.